This TCR beta chain derives from a study of blood T cell repertoires in COVID-19. Turning to the study itself: There were acute and convalescent COVID-19 samples, and they came from the United States, Italy and Spain. From T cells, B-cell-depleted T cells, or PBMCs came the material, which was cDNA or gDNA.

Per the authors' pipeline: Estimated nucleated cell counts came from reference gene primer amplification. Generated by immunoSEQ multiplex PCR, the TCRdb table keeps only in-frame clones and is missing some. From that table come the V and J calls and clone size; the DNA was used to work out D and trimming. The table lists about 140,000 clones, approximately 80% of them singletons, with 6% to 7.5% in the top ten. This clone was found once. CDR1 is LNHDA, CDR2 SQIVND, per germline (reference sequence). The CDR3 is made up of 14 amino acids. The V end was cut by 6 bases, the J end by 1 base, with 12 bases between.

The specimen was peripheral blood. V usage is TRBV19 and J usage is TRBJ1-1; TRBD1 is a possible D gene (6 bases). The TCR originated in a human donor in a cohort sampled during active COVID-19. This chain's CDR3 is CASSQGGGNTEAFF. CDR3 sequence (DNA): TGTGCCAGTAGCCAAGGGGGGGGGAACACTGAAGCTTTCTTT.